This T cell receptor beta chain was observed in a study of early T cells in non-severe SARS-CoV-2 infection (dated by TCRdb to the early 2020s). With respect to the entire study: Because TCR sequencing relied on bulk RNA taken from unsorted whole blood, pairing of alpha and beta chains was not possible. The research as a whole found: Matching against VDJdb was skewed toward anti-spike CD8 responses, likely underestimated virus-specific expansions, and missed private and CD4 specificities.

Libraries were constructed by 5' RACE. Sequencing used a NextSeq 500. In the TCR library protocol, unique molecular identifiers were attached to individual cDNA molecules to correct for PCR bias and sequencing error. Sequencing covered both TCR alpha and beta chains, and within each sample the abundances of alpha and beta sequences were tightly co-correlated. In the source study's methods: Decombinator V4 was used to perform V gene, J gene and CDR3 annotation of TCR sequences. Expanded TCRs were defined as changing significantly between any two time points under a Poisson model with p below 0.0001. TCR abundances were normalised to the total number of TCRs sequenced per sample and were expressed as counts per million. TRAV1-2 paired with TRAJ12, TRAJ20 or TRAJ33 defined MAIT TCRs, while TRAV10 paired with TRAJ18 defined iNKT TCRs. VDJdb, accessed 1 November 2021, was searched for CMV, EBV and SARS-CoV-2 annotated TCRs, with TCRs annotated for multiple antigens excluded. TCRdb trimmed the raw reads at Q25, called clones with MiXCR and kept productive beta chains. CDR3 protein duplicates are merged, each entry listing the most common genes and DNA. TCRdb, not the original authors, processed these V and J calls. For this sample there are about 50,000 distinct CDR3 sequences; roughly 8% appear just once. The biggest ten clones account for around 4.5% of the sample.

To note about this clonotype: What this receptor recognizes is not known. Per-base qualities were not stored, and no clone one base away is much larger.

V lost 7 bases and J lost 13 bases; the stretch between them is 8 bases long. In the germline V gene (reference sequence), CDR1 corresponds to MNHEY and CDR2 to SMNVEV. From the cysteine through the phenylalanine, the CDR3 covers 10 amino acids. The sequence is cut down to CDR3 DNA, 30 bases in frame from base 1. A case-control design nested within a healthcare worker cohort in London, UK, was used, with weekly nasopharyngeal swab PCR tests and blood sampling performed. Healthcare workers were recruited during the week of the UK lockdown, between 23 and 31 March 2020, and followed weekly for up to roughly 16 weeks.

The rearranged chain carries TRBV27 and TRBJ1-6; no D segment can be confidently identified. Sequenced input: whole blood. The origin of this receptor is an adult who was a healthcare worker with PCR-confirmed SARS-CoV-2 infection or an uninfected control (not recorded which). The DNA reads TGTGCCAGCACCCCCTGGCCCCTCCACTTT. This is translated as CASTPWPLHF.